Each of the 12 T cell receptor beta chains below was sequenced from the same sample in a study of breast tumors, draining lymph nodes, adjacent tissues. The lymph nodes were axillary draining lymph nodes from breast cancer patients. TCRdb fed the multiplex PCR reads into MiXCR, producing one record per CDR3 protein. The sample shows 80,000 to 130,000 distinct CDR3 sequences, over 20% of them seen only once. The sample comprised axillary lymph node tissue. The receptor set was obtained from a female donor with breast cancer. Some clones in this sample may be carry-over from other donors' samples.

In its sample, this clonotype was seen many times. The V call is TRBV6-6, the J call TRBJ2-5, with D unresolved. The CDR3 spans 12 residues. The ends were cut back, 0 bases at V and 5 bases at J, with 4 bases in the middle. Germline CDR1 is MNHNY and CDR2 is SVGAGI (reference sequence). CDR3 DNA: TGTGCCAGCAGTTACTCGGTTGAGACCCAGTACTTC. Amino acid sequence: CASSYSVETQYF.

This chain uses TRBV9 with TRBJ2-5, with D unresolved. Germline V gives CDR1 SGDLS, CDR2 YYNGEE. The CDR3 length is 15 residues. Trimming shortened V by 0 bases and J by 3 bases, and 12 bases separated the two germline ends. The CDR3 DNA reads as TGTGCCAGCAGCGTAGGACCTTTAATGGAAGAGACCCAGTACTTC. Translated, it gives CASSVGPLMEETQYF.

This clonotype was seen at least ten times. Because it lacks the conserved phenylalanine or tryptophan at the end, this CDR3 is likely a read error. The CDR3 DNA is TGCAGTGCTAGAGGAGCGGGGGCGAGCTCACCCCTCCACTCT. This sequence encodes CSARGAGASSPLHS. This chain connects TRBV20-1 to TRBJ1-6, with TRBD1 as a possible D gene (6 bases). This CDR3 spans 14 amino acids. With 1 base removed from V and 10 bases from J, the gap between germline ends came to 14 bases. The germline gives CDR1 DFQATT, CDR2 SNEGSKA (reference sequence).

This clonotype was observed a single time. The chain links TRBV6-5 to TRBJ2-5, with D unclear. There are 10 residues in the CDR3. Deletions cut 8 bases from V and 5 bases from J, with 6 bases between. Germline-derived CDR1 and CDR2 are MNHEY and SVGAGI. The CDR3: CASGRETQYF. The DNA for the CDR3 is TGTGCCAGCGGTAGGGAGACCCAGTACTTC.

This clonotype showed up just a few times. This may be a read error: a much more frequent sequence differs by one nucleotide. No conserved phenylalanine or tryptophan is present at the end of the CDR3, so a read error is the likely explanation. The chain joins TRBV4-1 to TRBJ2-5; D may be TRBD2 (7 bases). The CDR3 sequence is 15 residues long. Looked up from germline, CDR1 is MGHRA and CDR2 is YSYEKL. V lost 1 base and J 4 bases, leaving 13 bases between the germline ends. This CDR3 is CASSQVSGEGETQYL. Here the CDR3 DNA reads TGCGCCAGCAGCCAAGTCTCAGGGGAGGGAGAGACCCAGTACCTC.

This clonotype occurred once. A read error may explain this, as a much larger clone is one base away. This CDR3 reads CASGRTRTGRISYTF. The CDR3 DNA sequence: TGTGCCAGCGGCCGAACGCGGACGGGGAGAATAAGCTACACCTTC. V and J are TRBV5-5 and TRBJ1-2; D not certain. The germline V gene has CDR1 SGHKS and CDR2 YYEKEE (reference sequence). The V end was cut by 7 bases, the J end by 9 bases, with 25 bases between. This CDR3 comprises 15 residues.

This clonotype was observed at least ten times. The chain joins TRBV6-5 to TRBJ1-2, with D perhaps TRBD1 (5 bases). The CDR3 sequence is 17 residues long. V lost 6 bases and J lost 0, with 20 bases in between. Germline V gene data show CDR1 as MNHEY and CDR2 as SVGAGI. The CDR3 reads CASRTARDRATNYGYTF. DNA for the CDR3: TGTGCCAGCAGAACCGCCCGAGACAGAGCTACTAACTATGGCTACACCTTC.

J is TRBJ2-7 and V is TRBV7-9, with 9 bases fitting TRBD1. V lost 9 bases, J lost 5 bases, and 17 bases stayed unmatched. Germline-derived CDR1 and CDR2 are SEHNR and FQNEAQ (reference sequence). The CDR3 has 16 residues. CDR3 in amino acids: CASSPLGGQGGHEQYV. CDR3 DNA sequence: TGTGCCAGTAGCCCCCTTGGGGGACAGGGAGGACACGAGCAGTACGTC.

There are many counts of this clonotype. CDR3 residues: CASSPSREEQFF. The CDR3 nucleotides are TGCGCCAGCAGCCCCTCCCGTGAGGAGCAGTTCTTC. The chain links TRBV4-1 to TRBJ2-1, with D hard to call. Germline assignment: CDR1 MGHRA and CDR2 YSYEKL. CDR3 length: 12 amino acids. The V end was cut by 4 bases, the J end by 10 bases, with 11 bases between.

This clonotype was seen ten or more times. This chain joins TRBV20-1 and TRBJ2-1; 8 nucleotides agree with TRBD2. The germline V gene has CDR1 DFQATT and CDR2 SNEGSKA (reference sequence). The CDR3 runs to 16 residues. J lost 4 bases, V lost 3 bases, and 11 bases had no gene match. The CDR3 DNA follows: TGCAGTGCTAGGCCCTACAGCGGGGGAAGGTACAATGAGCAGTTCTTC. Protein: CSARPYSGGRYNEQFF.

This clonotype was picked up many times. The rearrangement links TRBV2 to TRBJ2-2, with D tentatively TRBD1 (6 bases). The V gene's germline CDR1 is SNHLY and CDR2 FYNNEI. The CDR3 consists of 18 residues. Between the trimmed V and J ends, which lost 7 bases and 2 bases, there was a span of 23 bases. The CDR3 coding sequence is TGTGCCAGCAAAACCCCCACCTGGGCAGGGGACAACACCGGGGAGCTGTTTTTT. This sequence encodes CASKTPTWAGDNTGELFF.

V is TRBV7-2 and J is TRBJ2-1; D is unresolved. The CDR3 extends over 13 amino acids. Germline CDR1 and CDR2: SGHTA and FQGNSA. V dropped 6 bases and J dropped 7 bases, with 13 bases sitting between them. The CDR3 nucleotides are TGTGCCAGCAGTCATTCCCGGAGTAATGAGCAGTTCTTC. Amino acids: CASSHSRSNEQFF.